Listed below are T cell receptor beta chains from one sample, sequenced in a study of cytomegalovirus exposure and HLA in healthy donors. Assay used: immunoSEQ multiplex PCR; TCRdb lists only in-frame clones, some missing. The repertoire holds about 140,000 clones, with 80% to 90% as singletons. Sequences were obtained from PBMCs. These receptors all come from a boy aged 2 to 9 in good health and CMV-seronegative. CDR3s include the opening cysteine and the closing phenylalanine or tryptophan. D genes are given only for firm matches. Part of the rows lack a size; the others show once, few, many or a class for expanded clones.

J gene: TRBJ2-5; V gene: TRBV7-9; D gene: .; clone size: .; CDR3 DNA: TGTGCCAGCGCGTGGACAGTCCAAGAGACCCAGTACTTC; CDR3 protein: CASAWTVQETQYF
J gene: TRBJ1-5; V gene: TRBV18; D gene: .; clone size: .; CDR3 DNA: TGTGCCAGCTCACCACCTAAACTCAATAGCAATCAGCCCCAGCATTTT; CDR3 protein: CASSPPKLNSNQPQHF
J gene: TRBJ2-7; V gene: TRBV5-6; D gene: TRBD2; clone size: .; CDR3 DNA: TGTGCCAGCAGCTTGACGGGGGGTGCTTACGAGCAGTACTTC; CDR3 protein: CASSLTGGAYEQYF
J gene: TRBJ1-2; V gene: TRBV15; D gene: .; clone size: .; CDR3 DNA: TGTGCCACGGCGGCGAGTTACCCTTATGGCTACACCTTC; CDR3 protein: CATAASYPYGYTF
J gene: TRBJ2-1; V gene: TRBV5-1; D gene: TRBD2; clone size: .; CDR3 DNA: TGCGCCAGCAGCCGGAGCGGGGGACTCTACAATGAGCAGTTCTTC; CDR3 protein: CASSRSGGLYNEQFF
J gene: TRBJ2-7; V gene: TRBV18; D gene: TRBD2; clone size: .; CDR3 DNA: TGTGCCAGCTCACTGCGGGAGGGGAGCTCCTACGAGCAGTACTTC; CDR3 protein: CASSLREGSSYEQYF
J gene: TRBJ1-4; V gene: TRBV7-6; D gene: .; clone size: .; CDR3 DNA: TGTGCCAGCAGCTTAGTCGGTGCAGGGTTCAATGAAAAACTGTTTTTT; CDR3 protein: CASSLVGAGFNEKLFF
J gene: TRBJ2-1; V gene: TRBV6-5; D gene: TRBD2; clone size: .; CDR3 DNA: TGTGCCAGCAGTTACTCGGCTAGCGGGGAGGCGGAGCAGTTCTTC; CDR3 protein: CASSYSASGEAEQFF
J gene: TRBJ2-7; V gene: TRBV13; D gene: TRBD1; clone size: .; CDR3 DNA: TGTGCCAGCAGCTTGGGACTTCGGCCGGGACAGGGCCATTACTTC; CDR3 protein: CASSLGLRPGQGHYF
J gene: TRBJ1-1; V gene: TRBV6-1; D gene: .; clone size: .; CDR3 DNA: TGTGCCAGCAGCGCCACAGGGTCCCGGACTGAAGCTTTCTTT; CDR3 protein: CASSATGSRTEAFF
J gene: TRBJ1-5; V gene: TRBV6-5; D gene: .; clone size: .; CDR3 DNA: TGTGCCAGCAGTTCCGTTGGAGTCTTCCAACAGCCCCAGCATTTT; CDR3 protein: CASSSVGVFQQPQHF
J gene: TRBJ2-7; V gene: TRBV9; D gene: TRBD1; clone size: once; CDR3 DNA: TGTGCCAGCAGCGTAGTCAGTTTCTTCAGGACAGGGGGTAAGAGCTCCTACGAGCAGTACTTC; CDR3 protein: CASSVVSFFRTGGKSSYEQYF
J gene: TRBJ2-5; V gene: TRBV28; D gene: TRBD1; clone size: .; CDR3 DNA: TGTGCCAGCACGGACCAGGACAGGGGTTGGGAGACCCAGTACTTC; CDR3 protein: CASTDQDRGWETQYF
J gene: TRBJ2-7; V gene: TRBV5-6; D gene: .; clone size: .; CDR3 DNA: TGTGCCAGCAGCTTATGGTTCAGGGACTACGAGCAGTACTTC; CDR3 protein: CASSLWFRDYEQYF
J gene: TRBJ2-7; V gene: TRBV6-6; D gene: TRBD1; clone size: .; CDR3 DNA: TGTGCCAGCAGTTACTTGACGACAGGGATCTACGAGCAGTACTTC; CDR3 protein: CASSYLTTGIYEQYF
J gene: TRBJ2-3; V gene: TRBV5-1; D gene: TRBD2; clone size: .; CDR3 DNA: TGCGCCAGCAGCTTGACTAGCGGGAGTGCAGATACGCAGTATTTT; CDR3 protein: CASSLTSGSADTQYF
J gene: TRBJ2-7; V gene: TRBV4-1; D gene: TRBD1; clone size: .; CDR3 DNA: TGCGCCAGCAGCCAGATCCCGGGACAGAGATCCTACGAGCAGTACTTC; CDR3 protein: CASSQIPGQRSYEQYF
J gene: TRBJ2-7; V gene: TRBV7-2; D gene: TRBD1; clone size: .; CDR3 DNA: TGTGCCAGCAGCCGACCAGGACAGGGGGCGGGCGAGCAGTACTTC; CDR3 protein: CASSRPGQGAGEQYF
J gene: TRBJ2-7; V gene: TRBV6-4; D gene: .; clone size: few; CDR3 DNA: TGTGCCAGCAGCCCTTCGGCTAGTTTAATCGACGAGCAGTACTTC; CDR3 protein: CASSPSASLIDEQYF
J gene: TRBJ2-1; V gene: TRBV6-5; D gene: .; clone size: .; CDR3 DNA: TGTGCCAGCAGTTACTCGGGGGGTCCCGGCCATGAGCAGTTCTTC; CDR3 protein: CASSYSGGPGHEQFF
J gene: TRBJ2-6; V gene: TRBV11-1; D gene: .; clone size: once; CDR3 DNA: TGTGCCAGCAGCCAGCGGAGGGCGATCCCTGGGGCCAACGTCCTGACTTTC; CDR3 protein: CASSQRRAIPGANVLTF
J gene: TRBJ2-5; V gene: TRBV10-1; D gene: TRBD2; clone size: .; CDR3 DNA: TGCGCCAGCAGCGCAGGACTAGCGGGGTCCCGGGTTGGCCCAGAGACCCAGTACTTC; CDR3 protein: CASSAGLAGSRVGPETQYF
J gene: TRBJ1-3; V gene: TRBV5-5; D gene: .; clone size: .; CDR3 DNA: TGTGCCAGCAGCTTGACAGGGCCTGGAAACACCATATATTTT; CDR3 protein: CASSLTGPGNTIYF
J gene: TRBJ2-7; V gene: TRBV2; D gene: TRBD1; clone size: once; CDR3 DNA: TGTGCCAGCAGGAGAAACCGGGACAGGGGTATGGTCTACGAGCAGTACTTC; CDR3 protein: CASRRNRDRGMVYEQYF
J gene: TRBJ2-5; V gene: TRBV2; D gene: .; clone size: .; CDR3 DNA: TGTGCCAGCAGTGAGGCCAGCATTCGGGTGAGAGGCGCGGAGTACCAAGAGACCCAGTACTTC; CDR3 protein: CASSEASIRVRGAEYQETQYF
J gene: TRBJ2-7; V gene: TRBV19; D gene: TRBD2; clone size: .; CDR3 DNA: TGTGCCAGTAGTCGAAGAAGGGGGACTAGCGGGAGGACCAGCTCCTACGAGCAGTACTTC; CDR3 protein: CASSRRRGTSGRTSSYEQYF
J gene: TRBJ2-7; V gene: TRBV11-2; D gene: TRBD1; clone size: .; CDR3 DNA: TGTGCCAGCAGCTTCTACAGGGGGCGTTACGAGCAGTACTTC; CDR3 protein: CASSFYRGRYEQYF
J gene: TRBJ1-5; V gene: TRBV6-1; D gene: TRBD1; clone size: once; CDR3 DNA: TGTGCCGCTGGCAGAGGGGGCGACGATCAGCCCCAGCATTTT; CDR3 protein: CAAGRGGDDQPQHF
J gene: TRBJ2-1; V gene: TRBV29-1; D gene: TRBD2; clone size: .; CDR3 DNA: TGCAGCGCGGGGAGCGGGGGACTGAGATACAATGAGCAGTTCTTC; CDR3 protein: CSAGSGGLRYNEQFF
J gene: TRBJ1-1; V gene: TRBV7-9; D gene: .; clone size: .; CDR3 DNA: TGTTCCAGCAGTAAAGACAGGAACACTGAAGCTTTCTTT; CDR3 protein: CSSSKDRNTEAFF
J gene: TRBJ1-2; V gene: TRBV7-9; D gene: .; clone size: .; CDR3 DNA: TGTGCCAGCACGACAGAATATGGCTACACCTTC; CDR3 protein: CASTTEYGYTF
J gene: TRBJ1-3; V gene: TRBV7-9; D gene: .; clone size: .; CDR3 DNA: TGTGCCAGCAGCTACGCGGGGGTCTCTGGAAACACCATATATTTT; CDR3 protein: CASSYAGVSGNTIYF
J gene: TRBJ2-1; V gene: TRBV6-4; D gene: TRBD2; clone size: few; CDR3 DNA: TGTGCCAGCAGTGTTTGGGCGACTAGCGGGCCGGAGTACAATGAGCAGTTCTTC; CDR3 protein: CASSVWATSGPEYNEQFF
J gene: TRBJ2-1; V gene: TRBV5-6; D gene: TRBD2; clone size: .; CDR3 DNA: TGTGCCAGCAGCTTGGTATCTAGCGGGATAAACAATGAGCAGTTCTTC; CDR3 protein: CASSLVSSGINNEQFF
J gene: TRBJ2-7; V gene: TRBV4-3; D gene: .; clone size: .; CDR3 DNA: TGCGCCAGCAGCCAAGGTACTATTTCGGACGAGCAGTACTTC; CDR3 protein: CASSQGTISDEQYF
J gene: TRBJ1-5; V gene: TRBV9; D gene: .; clone size: .; CDR3 DNA: TGTGCCAGCAGCGTTGCAGGTTATCAGCCCCAGCATTTT; CDR3 protein: CASSVAGYQPQHF
J gene: TRBJ1-2; V gene: TRBV9; D gene: .; clone size: .; CDR3 DNA: TGTGCCAGCAGCGTAGGCGGGGGGATCGGAGGCTACACCTTC; CDR3 protein: CASSVGGGIGGYTF
J gene: TRBJ1-4; V gene: TRBV5-1; D gene: .; clone size: .; CDR3 DNA: TGCGCCAGCAGCTTGTCTTGGAGAGGAGCAACTAATGAAAAACTGTTTTTT; CDR3 protein: CASSLSWRGATNEKLFF
J gene: TRBJ2-7; V gene: TRBV6-5; D gene: TRBD1; clone size: .; CDR3 DNA: TGTGCCAGCAGGCAGACAGGGGACAGGTACGAGCAGTACTTC; CDR3 protein: CASRQTGDRYEQYF
J gene: TRBJ2-7; V gene: TRBV15; D gene: TRBD1; clone size: .; CDR3 DNA: TGTGCCACTGGTCGGGACAGGGCTAGAACGTGGTACGAGCAGTACTTC; CDR3 protein: CATGRDRARTWYEQYF
J gene: TRBJ2-1; V gene: TRBV6-6; D gene: .; clone size: .; CDR3 DNA: TGTGCCAGCAGTTACCGAGGTCCCGGGTACAATGAGCAGTTCTTC; CDR3 protein: CASSYRGPGYNEQFF
J gene: TRBJ1-2; V gene: TRBV25-1; D gene: .; clone size: .; CDR3 DNA: TGTGCCAGCAGTGAAGGACAGCTTCCCTATGGCTACACCTTC; CDR3 protein: CASSEGQLPYGYTF
J gene: TRBJ1-1; V gene: TRBV18; D gene: .; clone size: .; CDR3 DNA: TGTGCCAGCTCACCCCCCGGTCGGGTGAACACTGAAGCTTTCTTT; CDR3 protein: CASSPPGRVNTEAFF
J gene: TRBJ2-2; V gene: TRBV2; D gene: TRBD1; clone size: .; CDR3 DNA: TGTGCCAGCGGACAGGGAACGGTCACCGGGGAGCTGTTTTTT; CDR3 protein: CASGQGTVTGELFF
J gene: TRBJ2-2; V gene: TRBV15; D gene: TRBD2; clone size: .; CDR3 DNA: TGTGCCACCGAGGCGGGGGGACACACCGGGGAGCTGTTTTTT; CDR3 protein: CATEAGGHTGELFF
J gene: TRBJ1-1; V gene: TRBV11-2; D gene: .; clone size: once; CDR3 DNA: TGTGCCAGCAGCTATCTAGGGGCGAAGGCTTTCTTT; CDR3 protein: CASSYLGAKAFF
J gene: TRBJ2-4; V gene: TRBV5-4; D gene: TRBD2; clone size: .; CDR3 DNA: TGTGCCAGCAGCCAGGGACTAGCGGGAGTCAAAAACATTCAGTACTTC; CDR3 protein: CASSQGLAGVKNIQYF
J gene: TRBJ2-2; V gene: TRBV4-1; D gene: .; clone size: .; CDR3 DNA: TGCGCCAGCAGCCAAGATAGGGGCTTCGGGGAGCTGTTTTTT; CDR3 protein: CASSQDRGFGELFF
J gene: TRBJ1-1; V gene: TRBV10-3; D gene: .; clone size: .; CDR3 DNA: TGTGCCATCAGTGAGTCTGGGCTCACTGAAGCTTTCTTT; CDR3 protein: CAISESGLTEAFF
J gene: TRBJ1-5; V gene: TRBV27; D gene: TRBD1; clone size: .; CDR3 DNA: TGTGCCAGCAGTTTGACGGGACAGGGCCATATCAATCAGCCCCAGCATTTT; CDR3 protein: CASSLTGQGHINQPQHF
J gene: TRBJ2-1; V gene: TRBV19; D gene: .; clone size: .; CDR3 DNA: TGTGCCAGTAGTATACCGACAGGACTTTACAATGAGCAGTTCTTC; CDR3 protein: CASSIPTGLYNEQFF
J gene: TRBJ1-2; V gene: TRBV7-8; D gene: TRBD1; clone size: .; CDR3 DNA: TGTGCCAGCAGCCAAGAACCAGGGGGCTTTGGCTACACCTTC; CDR3 protein: CASSQEPGGFGYTF
J gene: TRBJ2-5; V gene: TRBV15; D gene: .; clone size: .; CDR3 DNA: TGTGCCACCAGCAGAGATTTGGCAGGGGGCCTTAGTAGCGGGTCCCAAGAGACCCAGTACTTC; CDR3 protein: CATSRDLAGGLSSGSQETQYF
J gene: TRBJ2-1; V gene: TRBV9; D gene: .; clone size: .; CDR3 DNA: TGTGCCAGCAGCGAGGGGGTCCAGGTTCTAGTGAGTGAGCAGTTCTTC; CDR3 protein: CASSEGVQVLVSEQFF
J gene: TRBJ1-2; V gene: TRBV7-8; D gene: .; clone size: few; CDR3 DNA: TGTGCCAGCAGCTTAGGGTCGGACTACTATGGCTACACCTTC; CDR3 protein: CASSLGSDYYGYTF
J gene: TRBJ1-1; V gene: TRBV5-6; D gene: .; clone size: .; CDR3 DNA: TGTGCCAGCAGCTTTGACACCCAGGCAATAGCTGAAGCTTTCTTT; CDR3 protein: CASSFDTQAIAEAFF
J gene: TRBJ2-3; V gene: TRBV19; D gene: TRBD1; clone size: .; CDR3 DNA: TGTGCCAGTAGTCTGGGACAGAGCACAGATACGCAGTATTTT; CDR3 protein: CASSLGQSTDTQYF
J gene: TRBJ1-1; V gene: TRBV7-8; D gene: .; clone size: few; CDR3 DNA: TGTGCCAGCAGCCCAAGAGATCGACACATGAACACTGAAGCTTTCTTT; CDR3 protein: CASSPRDRHMNTEAFF
J gene: TRBJ2-7; V gene: TRBV9; D gene: .; clone size: .; CDR3 DNA: TGTGCCAGCAGCGTAGAGGGCAGGGTAAGGTCCTACGAGCAGTACTTC; CDR3 protein: CASSVEGRVRSYEQYF